Listed below are T cell receptor beta chains from one sample, sequenced in a study of T cells in localized non-small cell lung cancer. The repertoire was sequenced with immunoSEQ multiplex PCR; TCRdb's copy has only in-frame clones and lacks some. This table holds 25,000 or so clones, around nine tenths found once. The sequenced sample was PBMCs, obtained before any cancer treatment. Receptors originate from a man aged 35-69 years with stage II lung adenocarcinoma. CDR3s include the opening cysteine and the closing phenylalanine or tryptophan. The D gene is left open where the match is weak. Clone size is given for some rows only: seen once, a few or many times, or a class if the clone is expanded.

d_call	clone_size	v_call	j_call	cdr3_nt	cdr3_aa
-	-	TRBV6-6	TRBJ2-7	TGTGCCAGTCTGGCAGGGTACGAGCAGTACTTC	CASLAGYEQYF
-	-	TRBV21-1	TRBJ1-6	TGTGCCAGCAGGGGAAGGGGCCCCAGCTCCTATAATTCACCCCTCCACTTT	CASRGRGPSSYNSPLHF
-	-	TRBV7-9	TRBJ2-7	TGTGCCAGCAGCTCTCGGCAGGGGCACGAGCAGTACTTC	CASSSRQGHEQYF
-	few	TRBV5-1	TRBJ1-3	TGCGCCAGCAGCGGTAACAGGGAGGACACCATATATTTT	CASSGNREDTIYF
TRBD1	-	TRBV30	TRBJ1-4	TGTGCCTGGACTGCGGGACAGCCTTATGAAAAACTGTTTTTT	CAWTAGQPYEKLFF
-	-	TRBV4-1	TRBJ1-2	TGCGCCAGCAGCCAAGGGCAACCCTCTTATGGCTACACCTTC	CASSQGQPSYGYTF
-	-	TRBV11-3	TRBJ2-7	TGTGCCAGCAGCTTAGGGGCAGCTTACGAGCAGTACTTC	CASSLGAAYEQYF
-	-	TRBV6-5	TRBJ1-5	TGTGCCAGCAGCTTACAGGTTAGCAATCAGCCCCAGCATTTT	CASSLQVSNQPQHF
-	-	TRBV6-6	TRBJ2-7	TGTGCCAGCAGCACGGAAAACTACGAGCAGTACTTC	CASSTENYEQYF
-	-	TRBV5-1	TRBJ1-1	TGCGCCAGCAGGGAGACAGTTTGGGGGGAATTAGGCATTAGGAACACTGAAGCTTTCTTT	CASRETVWGELGIRNTEAFF
-	-	TRBV6-1	TRBJ2-7	TGTGCCAGCAGGACTACAGGGCTGGAGTACTTC	CASRTTGLEYF
TRBD2	few	TRBV7-7	TRBJ2-1	TGTGCCAGCAGCCCATCTCCCGCGGGGGGGCTCCATGAGCAGTTCTTC	CASSPSPAGGLHEQFF
-	-	TRBV27	TRBJ1-5	TGTGCCAGCAGTTTAACGGCAGGGGAGCGCAATCAGCCCCAGCATTTT	CASSLTAGERNQPQHF
TRBD2	-	TRBV28	TRBJ2-7	TGTGCCAGTCATCTAGCGGACCTCTCCTACGAGCAGTACTTC	CASHLADLSYEQYF
-	-	TRBV18	TRBJ1-5	TGTGCCAGCTCACCCGGTGGTCAGGCCGTCTATAGCAATCAGCCCCAGCATTTT	CASSPGGQAVYSNQPQHF
-	once	TRBV27	TRBJ2-7	TGTGCCAGCAGTTTATACCCCGGCCCGCCCTACGAGCAGTACTTC	CASSLYPGPPYEQYF
TRBD1	once	TRBV9	TRBJ2-3	TGTGCCAGCAGCTCCAGGGGGAGCACAGATACGCAGTATTTT	CASSSRGSTDTQYF
-	few	TRBV5-1	TRBJ2-5	TGCGCCAGCAGCCCGGAGGCTAGCGCTCTCTTAGAGACCCAGTACTTC	CASSPEASALLETQYF
TRBD1	-	TRBV5-6	TRBJ1-6	TGTGCCAGCAGCCGCAGGGGGCTGGGGAATTCACCCCTCCACTTT	CASSRRGLGNSPLHF
-	once	TRBV19	TRBJ1-2	TGTGCCAGTAGTATTCGGCAGCGCTATGGCTACACCTTC	CASSIRQRYGYTF
TRBD2	once	TRBV4-1	TRBJ2-6	TGCGCCAGCAGCCACCGACTAGCGGGAGGGCTCGGGACCAACGTCCTGACTTTC	CASSHRLAGGLGTNVLTF
-	-	TRBV7-3	TRBJ2-7	TGTGCCAGCAGCCTACAGGGGACTAGCTCCTACGAGCAGTACTTC	CASSLQGTSSYEQYF
-	-	TRBV7-8	TRBJ2-3	TGTGCCAGCAGCACCCGTATCGGGGGCACAGATACGCAGTATTTT	CASSTRIGGTDTQYF
-	-	TRBV19	TRBJ1-1	TGTGCCAGTAGTATCGGAGGATCTGAAGCTTTCTTT	CASSIGGSEAFF
-	-	TRBV29-1	TRBJ2-7	TGCAGCGTCACAAACCCCGGGGGCTCCCACGAGCAGTACTTC	CSVTNPGGSHEQYF
-	-	TRBV6-5	TRBJ1-1	TGTGCCAGCAGGACAGCGGGGACTGAAGCTTTCTTT	CASRTAGTEAFF
-	-	TRBV9	TRBJ2-7	TGTGCCAGCAGCGTAGGGACGGGGTCGGGGCGACCCTACGAGCAGTACTTC	CASSVGTGSGRPYEQYF
TRBD2	-	TRBV18	TRBJ2-7	TGTGCCAGCTCACCCCCCGGACTAGCGGGAGCCCACGAGCAGTACTTC	CASSPPGLAGAHEQYF